Each of the 9 T cell receptor beta chains below was sequenced from the same sample in a study of radiotherapy plus CTLA-4 blockade in lung cancer. Assay: immunoSEQ multiplex PCR; the TCRdb copy retains only in-frame clones and omits some. The sample includes tens of thousands of clones, about four fifths of them seen just once. This specimen was peripheral blood, taken from a patient treated with radiotherapy plus ipilimumab. These receptors all stem from a human donor with non-small cell lung cancer who had stable disease on radiotherapy plus ipilimumab.

The sample holds one count of this clone. V and J are TRBV4-2 and TRBJ2-7; 10 nucleotides align to TRBD2. From germline, CDR1 is LGHNA and CDR2 YNFKEQ. The CDR3 has 16 residues. V shed 0 bases, J shed 5 bases, and the junction held 7 bases outside the gene matches. Here the CDR3 DNA reads TGTGCCAGCAGCCAAGATGCAGCGGGGGGGAGCGACGAGCAGTACTTC. As protein: CASSQDAAGGSDEQYF.

This clone occurred a few times. This sequence joins TRBV6-5 and TRBJ1-3; D not resolved. The CDR3 has 13 residues. The germline V and J ends were trimmed by 2 bases and 5 bases, with 7 bases remaining between them. Germline V gives CDR1 MNHEY, CDR2 SVGAGI. Here the CDR3 DNA reads TGTGCCAGCAGTTACCTGTCGAGAAACACCATATATTTT. This encodes CASSYLSRNTIYF.

The chain is built from TRBV28 and TRBJ1-5, with D possibly TRBD1 on 6 matching bases. V was pared by 5 bases and J by 1 base, with 15 bases between. The CDR3 is 16 amino acids. CDR1 and CDR2 from the germline V gene are MDHEN and SYDVKM. CDR3: CASSLIQGQSNQPQHF. The DNA of the CDR3 is TGTGCCAGCAGTCTTATTCAAGGACAGAGCAATCAGCCCCAGCATTTT.

V and J are TRBV29-1 and TRBJ2-5, with TRBD1 identical over 10 bases. There are 13 residues in the CDR3. The V gene end was trimmed by 6 bases and the J gene end by 5 bases; junction bases not matched to a gene: 6. Per the germline V gene, CDR1 is SQVTM and CDR2 is ANQGSEA. The CDR3 loop is CSVDRGLRETQYF. The CDR3 coding sequence is TGCAGCGTAGACAGGGGGCTAAGGGAGACCCAGTACTTC.

The chain carries TRBV7-2 and TRBJ1-1; D is possibly TRBD1 (6 bases). This CDR3 is built from 12 residues. Looked up from germline, CDR1 is SGHTA and CDR2 is FQGNSA. Trimming cost V 5 bases and J 8 bases, with 12 bases left between them. The CDR3: CASSLYGTEAFF. The CDR3, as DNA: TGTGCCAGCAGCCTGTACGGGACAGAAGCTTTCTTT.

The chain has TRBV7-2 and TRBJ1-2; D may be TRBD1 (5 bases). The V end lost 5 bases, the J end lost 1 base, and 17 bases lay between the germline ends. The germline gives CDR1 SGHTA, CDR2 FQGNSA. The CDR3 covers 16 residues. CDR3 nucleotides: TGTGCCAGCAGCCCTAGGACGGGAGGGGTTAACTATGGCTACACCTTC. As protein: CASSPRTGGVNYGYTF.

V gene TRBV9 combines with J gene TRBJ2-5, with D perhaps matching TRBD1 or TRBD2 (6 bases each). The germline V gene has CDR1 SGDLS and CDR2 YYNGEE. The V end lost 0 bases, the J end lost 4 bases, and 13 bases lay between the germline ends. This CDR3 spans 15 amino acids. The CDR3 loop reads CASSVGRGELETQYF. The CDR3 bases are TGTGCCAGCAGCGTAGGGAGGGGGGAACTAGAGACCCAGTACTTC.

The chain is built from TRBV27 and TRBJ1-5; D is ambiguous. The CDR3 spans 14 residues. V lost 2 bases, J lost 0 bases, and 5 bases lay in between. Per germline, CDR1 MNHEY and CDR2 SMNVEV (reference sequence). CDR3 sequence reads: CASSLTRSNQPQHF. CDR3 DNA: TGTGCCAGCAGTTTAACCCGTAGCAATCAGCCCCAGCATTTT.

Regarding this clone: Additional DNA sequences in this sample encode the identical CDR3. This chain links TRBV28 with TRBJ2-7; D could derive from TRBD1 or TRBD2 (5 bases each). Trimming shortened V by 6 bases and J by 3 bases, and 15 bases separated the two germline ends. The CDR3 length is 14 residues. Germline V gene sequence: CDR1 MDHEN, CDR2 SYDVKM. The CDR3 DNA follows: TGTGCCAGCAGAGCCGGGACGGCCAACTACGAGCAGTACTTC. Amino acid sequence: CASRAGTANYEQYF.